This TCR beta chain is from a study of blood T cells in healthy people across ages. Then a second PCR, running about 6 to 12 cycles, was carried out with a sample-barcoded 5' primer and a J-beta primer mix. TCRdb redid the calling of the 5' RACE reads with MiXCR, one entry per CDR3 protein. This sample has about 970,000 distinct CDR3 sequences, with roughly 51% found just once. This CDR3 contains 14 residues. V shed 5 bases and J shed 13 bases, with 21 bases lying between them. The germline gives CDR1 MGHRA, CDR2 YSYEKL. The chain is built from TRBV4-1 and TRBJ2-4, with D possibly being TRBD2 (5 bases). The TCR was taken from an older woman in good health. The sample consisted of blood. The CDR3, as DNA: TGCGCCAGCAGCTCACCAAGATCTGGACTTCGACAGTACTTC. Its translation: CASSSPRSGLRQYF.